A single TCR beta chain is shown here with its context. This specimen belongs to a study of blood T cell repertoires in COVID-19. Study context: Sample material is recorded as cDNA or gDNA derived from T cells, B-cell-depleted T cells, or PBMCs.

V shed 5 bases, J shed 4 bases, and the junction held 15 bases outside the gene matches. The CDR3 extends over 17 amino acids. Germline values: CDR1 SGHAT, CDR2 FQNNGV. Authors' methods: For nucleated cells, counts were estimated from reference gene primer amplification. Sequenced by immunoSEQ multiplex PCR; TCRdb stores in-frame clones only, minus some. V and J calls and clone size come straight from that table; D and trimming were deduced from the DNA. The repertoire holds approximately 150,000 clones, with approximately 88% as singletons. The clonotype was recovered from a human donor in a cohort sampled during active COVID-19. Sequencing was done on a sample of peripheral blood. V gene TRBV11-2 combines with J gene TRBJ1-2; 8 positions match TRBD1. In DNA form, the CDR3 reads TGTGCCAGCAGCCCTGGGACAGGTCCTCAACCATCCTATGGCTACACCTTC. Translated, it gives CASSPGTGPQPSYGYTF.